A single sample gave rise to the 12 T cell receptor beta chains below, sequenced in a study of T-cell memory formation after mild COVID-19. Using its own MiXCR run on the 5' RACE reads, TCRdb lists one record per CDR3 protein. The table records 350,000 to 500,000 distinct CDR3 sequences, 23% of them present only once. Sequenced material: PBMCs or a T cell subset sorted from them (not recorded which). The origin of the receptors is an adult woman who had mild COVID-19 (a few samples of this study predate the infection). Cell type and time point are not known.

This clonotype was observed a few times. The chain has TRBV27 and TRBJ2-1; 7 bases match TRBD2. CDR3 size: 10 residues. V lost 8 bases, J lost 14 bases, and 6 bases stayed unmatched. The germline CDR1 and CDR2 sequences are MNHEY and SMNVEV (reference sequence). CDR3 DNA: TGTGCCAGCCGGGGGGACTACGAGTTCTTC. It encodes CASRGDYEFF.

The chain couples TRBV7-9 to TRBJ2-7; tentative D call: TRBD2 (5 bases). CDR3 length: 16 residues. Germline V lookup: CDR1 SEHNR, CDR2 FQNEAQ (reference sequence). V was cut by 2 bases and J by 4 bases, with 18 bases left in between. This chain's CDR3 is CASSLWVSGVGYEQYF. The CDR3 bases are TGTGCCAGCAGCTTATGGGTGAGCGGAGTGGGGTACGAGCAGTACTTC.

The V call is TRBV18, the J call TRBJ2-7, with D unclear. Looked up from germline, CDR1 is KGHSH and CDR2 is LQKENI. V was cut by 2 bases and J by 4 bases, with 15 bases left in between. The CDR3 runs to 15 residues. The CDR3 DNA reads TGTGCCAGCTCACCATCCGGTGGTAGCAAATACGAGCAGTACTTC. Its translation is CASSPSGGSKYEQYF.

The J gene is TRBJ2-7, the V gene TRBV6-6; 8 bases are a match to TRBD2. This CDR3 region has 15 residues. CDR1 is MNHNY and CDR2 is SVGAGI in the germline V gene (reference sequence). J lost 0 bases, V lost 6 bases, and 7 bases had no gene match. DNA of the CDR3: TGTGCCAGCAGGGGTTCTAGCGGGCCCTCCTACGAGCAGTACTTC. Translation gives CASRGSSGPSYEQYF.

The V gene is TRBV5-6, the J gene TRBJ1-1; 8 nucleotides line up with TRBD1. V dropped 3 bases and J dropped 3; count of bases not matched to a gene: 13. CDR1 and CDR2 from the germline V gene are SGHDT and YYEEEE. The CDR3 spans 17 residues. The CDR3: CASSSSPGTGLDTEAFF. DNA of the CDR3: TGTGCCAGCAGCTCGAGCCCCGGGACAGGTCTGGACACTGAAGCTTTCTTT.

The genes are TRBV3-1 and TRBJ2-1, with D unclear. Trimming took 0 bases from V and 4 from J, leaving 7 bases between them. CDR3 length: 14 amino acids. Germline CDR1 is LGHDT and CDR2 is YNNKEL (reference sequence). CDR3 residues: CASSQDDWYNEQFF. The CDR3 nucleotides are TGTGCCAGCAGCCAAGACGATTGGTACAATGAGCAGTTCTTC.

V usage is TRBV12-3 or TRBV12-4 and J usage is TRBJ1-1, with TRBD1 as a possible D gene (5 bases). The CDR3 is 15 residues long. Between the trimmed V and J ends, which lost 7 bases and 1 base, there was a span of 16 bases. The CDR3, as DNA: TGTGCCAGCACCCCCCCGTTAGGGGCGAACACTGAAGCTTTCTTT. Translation: CASTPPLGANTEAFF.

The table lists this clonotype with a few counts. The chain joins TRBV5-1 to TRBJ2-3; 7 bases map to TRBD2. The germline gives CDR1 SGHRS, CDR2 YFSETQ. The CDR3 runs to 14 residues. Trimming cost V 7 bases and J 0 bases; bases outside gene matches: 5. The CDR3 DNA reads TGCGCCAGCTGTCTAGCGGAAAGCACAGATACGCAGTATTTT. Its protein is CASCLAESTDTQYF. The variable domain in full, completed from reference TRBV5-1 and TRBJ2-3, reads KAGVTQTPRYLIKTRGQQVTLSCSPISGHRSVSWYQQTPGQGLQFLFEYFSETQRNKGNFPGRFSGRQFSNSRSEMNVSTLELGDSALYLCASCLAESTDTQYFGPGTRLTVL.

This clonotype has only a few counts. The rearrangement joins TRBV12-3 or TRBV12-4 to TRBJ2-1, with 11 bases matching TRBD2. The CDR3 is 17 residues long. Trimming cost V 5 bases and J 3 bases; bases outside gene matches: 9. This CDR3 is CASSGLSGGAIYNEQFF. CDR3 coding DNA: TGTGCCAGCAGTGGTCTTAGCGGGGGGGCAATCTACAATGAGCAGTTCTTC.

A remark on this clonotype: A clone one base away is much larger, so this may be a read error. The rearrangement uses TRBV9 and TRBJ2-7; unclear D gene. This CDR3 is built from 10 residues. CDR1 and CDR2 from the germline V gene are SGDLS and YYNGEE. CDR3 amino acids: CASTSHEQSF. The CDR3 DNA follows: TGTGCCAGCACGAGCCACGAGCAGTCCTTC.

J is TRBJ2-5 and V is TRBV24-1, with D possibly TRBD1 on 6 matching bases. Germline loops: CDR1 KGHDR, CDR2 SFDVKD. Trimming pared 0 bases from V and 5 bases from J, leaving 12 bases between. This CDR3 is 15 amino acids long. CDR3 nucleotides: TGTGCCACCAGTGATTTGTTCAGGGGTCGGGAGACCCAGTACTTC. This gives the protein CATSDLFRGRETQYF.

The chain carries TRBV7-8 and TRBJ2-7; D remains unclear. CDR3 length equals 13 residues. Looked up from germline, CDR1 is SGHVS and CDR2 is FQNEAQ. Deletions cut 5 bases from V and 6 bases from J, with 14 bases between. Here the CDR3 reads CASSPIVSGEQYF. The CDR3 DNA reads TGTGCCAGCAGCCCGATTGTTTCGGGCGAGCAGTACTTC.